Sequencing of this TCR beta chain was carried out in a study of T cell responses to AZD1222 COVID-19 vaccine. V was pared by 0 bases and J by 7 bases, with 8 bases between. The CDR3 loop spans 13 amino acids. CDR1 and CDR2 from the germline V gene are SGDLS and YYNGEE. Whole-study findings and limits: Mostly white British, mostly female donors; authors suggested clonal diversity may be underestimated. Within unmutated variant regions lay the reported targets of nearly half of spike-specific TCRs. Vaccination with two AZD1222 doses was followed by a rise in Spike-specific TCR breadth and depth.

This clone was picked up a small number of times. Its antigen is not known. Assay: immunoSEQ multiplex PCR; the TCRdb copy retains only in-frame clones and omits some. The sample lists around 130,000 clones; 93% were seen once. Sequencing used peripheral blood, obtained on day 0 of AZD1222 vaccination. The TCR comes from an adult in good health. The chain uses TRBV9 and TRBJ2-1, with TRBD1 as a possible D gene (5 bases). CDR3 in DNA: TGTGCCAGCAGCGTAGAGGGGTGGAATGAGCAGTTCTTC. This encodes CASSVEGWNEQFF.